The clone carrying this T cell receptor (beta chain) has more than one count but fewer than ten. This sample is part of a study of blood T cell repertoires in COVID-19. The CDR3 spans 15 residues. After removal of 4 bases from V and 2 bases from J, the junction contained 7 bases not matched to a gene. Germline values: CDR1 SGDLS, CDR2 YYNGEE. Clones were sequenced by immunoSEQ multiplex PCR, and TCRdb holds only the in-frame ones, with some missing. Of about 270,000 clones in the sample, approximately 86% were seen once. The sequence came from a woman aged 18-29 years with acute or convalescent COVID-19. Sequenced input: peripheral blood. The chain has TRBV9 and TRBJ2-3; 7 bases are a match to TRBD1. CDR3: CASSTWDRFTDTQYF. In DNA form, the CDR3 reads TGTGCCAGCAGCACCTGGGACAGATTCACAGATACGCAGTATTTT.